This T cell receptor beta chain was profiled in a study of blood T cell repertoires in COVID-19. In the study overall: Samples of COVID-19 (acute and convalescent) were obtained from the United States, Italy and Spain. PBMCs, B-cell-depleted T cells, or T cells were the source of the cDNA or gDNA that made up the material.

This CDR3 region has 13 residues. Per the germline V gene, CDR1 is SGHTA and CDR2 is FQGTGA. J gave up 4 bases and V 2 bases, and 2 bases lay outside the gene matches. Authors' data handling: By means of reference gene primer amplification, nucleated cell counts were estimated. Sequencing was performed with immunoSEQ multiplex PCR; in TCRdb, only in-frame clones are kept and a portion is missing. V and J calls and clone size are as listed in that table; D and trimming were resolved from the DNA. The sample records 15,000 to 20,000 clones, over 75% being singletons. Sequenced input: peripheral blood. The chain recombines TRBV7-3 with TRBJ2-7; 7 bases line up with TRBD2. The TCR was taken from a man aged 40-50 years with active or convalescent COVID-19. CDR3 protein: CASSLDGGYEQYF. DNA for the CDR3: TGTGCCAGCAGCTTAGACGGGGGGTACGAGCAGTACTTC.